The rows below give T cell receptor beta chains drawn from one sample of a study of T cell repertoires in cytomegalovirus infection. TCRdb processed the reads anew with MiXCR; each CDR3 protein has one entry. This table holds more than 150,000 distinct CDR3 sequences, around 22% found once. The specimen sequenced was PBMCs. The receptors originated from a human donor in good health (CMV status not recorded). Some clones in this sample may be carry-over from other donors' samples. CDR3s include the opening cysteine and the closing phenylalanine or tryptophan. A D gene is named only where the DNA matches it firmly. Clone size is shown for a subset of rows, as once, few, many or a class of expanded clone.

CDR3 protein: CAWTRYTGELFF; CDR3 DNA: TGTGCCTGGACTAGGTACACCGGGGAGCTGTTTTTT; D gene: NA; V gene: TRBV30; J gene: TRBJ2-2; clone size: once; CDR3 length: 12
CDR3 protein: CSVGLGSGNTIYF; CDR3 DNA: TGCAGCGTTGGATTAGGGTCCGGAAACACCATATATTTT; D gene: NA; V gene: TRBV29-1; J gene: TRBJ1-3; clone size: few; CDR3 length: 13
CDR3 protein: CASTSRSADYNEQFF; CDR3 DNA: TGTGCCAGCACCTCCCGATCGGCGGACTACAATGAGCAGTTCTTC; D gene: NA; V gene: TRBV5-4; J gene: TRBJ2-1; clone size: NA; CDR3 length: 15
CDR3 protein: CASSYGATRAEAFF; CDR3 DNA: TGTGCCAGCAGCTATGGGGCAACCCGGGCTGAAGCTTTCTTT; D gene: NA; V gene: TRBV7-2; J gene: TRBJ1-1; clone size: few; CDR3 length: 14
CDR3 protein: CASSLIPPHTDTQYF; CDR3 DNA: TGTGCCAGCAGTTTGATTCCCCCTCACACAGATACGCAGTATTTT; D gene: NA; V gene: TRBV28; J gene: TRBJ2-3; clone size: NA; CDR3 length: 15
CDR3 protein: CASATPGQTYGYTF; CDR3 DNA: TGTGCCAGCGCAACCCCCGGACAGACCTATGGCTACACCTTC; D gene: NA; V gene: TRBV28; J gene: TRBJ1-2; clone size: NA; CDR3 length: 14
CDR3 protein: CASGTTTGGMVAYEQYF; CDR3 DNA: TGTGCCAGCGGGACAACCACGGGGGGGATGGTAGCCTACGAGCAGTACTTC; D gene: TRBD2; V gene: TRBV28; J gene: TRBJ2-7; clone size: NA; CDR3 length: 17
CDR3 protein: CASSYQAVTGELFF; CDR3 DNA: TGTGCCAGCAGTTACCAGGCGGTAACCGGGGAGCTGTTTTTT; D gene: NA; V gene: TRBV6-2/TRBV6-3; J gene: TRBJ2-2; clone size: NA; CDR3 length: 14
CDR3 protein: CASSIPGSAKNIQYF; CDR3 DNA: TGTGCCAGTAGTATCCCAGGGAGCGCCAAAAACATTCAGTACTTC; D gene: NA; V gene: TRBV19; J gene: TRBJ2-4; clone size: NA; CDR3 length: 15
CDR3 protein: CASSLDRGVGETQYF; CDR3 DNA: TGTGCCAGCAGCTTAGATCGGGGGGTTGGAGAGACCCAGTACTTC; D gene: TRBD2; V gene: TRBV7-2; J gene: TRBJ2-5; clone size: medium-sized; CDR3 length: 15
CDR3 protein: CASSLDFGYTF; CDR3 DNA: TGTGCCAGCAGCTTAGATTTTGGCTACACCTTC; D gene: NA; V gene: TRBV7-2; J gene: TRBJ1-2; clone size: many; CDR3 length: 11
CDR3 protein: CASSWGGGLTSNQPQHF; CDR3 DNA: TGTGCCAGCAGCTGGGGGGGGGGTCTAACAAGCAATCAGCCCCAGCATTTT; D gene: NA; V gene: TRBV7-2; J gene: TRBJ1-5; clone size: few; CDR3 length: 17
CDR3 protein: CASLNRRGRAIEQFF; CDR3 DNA: TGTGCCAGCCTTAACCGCAGAGGGAGGGCCATTGAGCAGTTCTTC; D gene: TRBD2; V gene: TRBV6-2/TRBV6-3; J gene: TRBJ2-1; clone size: NA; CDR3 length: 15
CDR3 protein: CASSLVGSAGNTIYF; CDR3 DNA: TGTGCCAGCAGCTTAGTGGGATCGGCCGGAAACACCATATATTTT; D gene: NA; V gene: TRBV7-2; J gene: TRBJ1-3; clone size: many; CDR3 length: 15
CDR3 protein: CASTQGTGLIGTQYF; CDR3 DNA: TGTGCCAGCACCCAGGGTACAGGGCTCATCGGTACGCAGTATTTT; D gene: NA; V gene: TRBV7-8; J gene: TRBJ2-3; clone size: many; CDR3 length: 15
CDR3 protein: CASSQSGRQTYEQYF; CDR3 DNA: TGTGCCAGCAGTCAGAGCGGGAGGCAGACCTACGAGCAGTACTTC; D gene: TRBD2; V gene: TRBV12-3/TRBV12-4; J gene: TRBJ2-7; clone size: NA; CDR3 length: 15
CDR3 protein: CASRPGPMEEKLFF; CDR3 DNA: TGTGCCAGCAGACCCGGGCCAATGGAAGAAAAACTGTTTTTT; D gene: NA; V gene: TRBV28; J gene: TRBJ1-4; clone size: few; CDR3 length: 14
CDR3 protein: CASGLPGLASNQPQHF; CDR3 DNA: TGTGCTAGTGGTTTGCCCGGGTTGGCTAGCAATCAGCCCCAGCATTTT; D gene: NA; V gene: TRBV12-5; J gene: TRBJ1-5; clone size: many; CDR3 length: 16
CDR3 protein: CASSFEEGGPYNEQFF; CDR3 DNA: TGTGCCAGCAGTTTCGAGGAGGGAGGCCCCTACAATGAGCAGTTCTTC; D gene: NA; V gene: TRBV28; J gene: TRBJ2-1; clone size: many; CDR3 length: 16
CDR3 protein: CASSPAWGTTYNEQFF; CDR3 DNA: TGTGCCAGCAGTCCCGCTTGGGGGACAACTTACAATGAGCAGTTCTTC; D gene: NA; V gene: TRBV11-2; J gene: TRBJ2-1; clone size: NA; CDR3 length: 16
CDR3 protein: CSVKGGPGSYNEQFF; CDR3 DNA: TGCAGCGTGAAAGGGGGGCCCGGGTCCTACAATGAGCAGTTCTTC; D gene: NA; V gene: TRBV29-1; J gene: TRBJ2-1; clone size: NA; CDR3 length: 15
CDR3 protein: CASSPPPADTQYF; CDR3 DNA: TGTGCCAGCAGCCCCCCCCCTGCGGATACGCAGTATTTT; D gene: NA; V gene: TRBV7-2; J gene: TRBJ2-3; clone size: few; CDR3 length: 13
CDR3 protein: CSARDFAEGYEQYF; CDR3 DNA: TGCAGTGCTAGAGATTTTGCGGAGGGGTACGAGCAGTACTTC; D gene: NA; V gene: TRBV20-1; J gene: TRBJ2-7; clone size: few; CDR3 length: 14
CDR3 protein: CASSAQGSSYNEQFF; CDR3 DNA: TGTGCCAGTAGCGCGCAGGGAAGCTCCTACAATGAGCAGTTCTTC; D gene: NA; V gene: TRBV19; J gene: TRBJ2-1; clone size: many; CDR3 length: 15
CDR3 protein: CASSPVRGSYNEQFF; CDR3 DNA: TGTGCCAGCTCGCCAGTGCGGGGCTCCTACAATGAGCAGTTCTTC; D gene: NA; V gene: TRBV28; J gene: TRBJ2-1; clone size: few; CDR3 length: 15
CDR3 protein: CASSQGWLGNQPQHF; CDR3 DNA: TGTGCCAGCAGCCAAGGATGGTTGGGCAATCAGCCCCAGCATTTT; D gene: NA; V gene: TRBV7-2; J gene: TRBJ1-5; clone size: few; CDR3 length: 15
CDR3 protein: CAWSPGDTEAFF; CDR3 DNA: TGTGCCTGGTCTCCGGGGGACACTGAAGCTTTCTTT; D gene: NA; V gene: TRBV30; J gene: TRBJ1-1; clone size: NA; CDR3 length: 12
CDR3 protein: CASSWDRERYEQYF; CDR3 DNA: TGTGCCAGCAGCTGGGACAGGGAAAGGTACGAGCAGTACTTC; D gene: TRBD1; V gene: TRBV7-9; J gene: TRBJ2-7; clone size: NA; CDR3 length: 14
CDR3 protein: CASSGTGTGGTQYF; CDR3 DNA: TGTGCCAGCAGTGGGACAGGGACGGGAGGGACCCAGTACTTC; D gene: TRBD1; V gene: TRBV6-6; J gene: TRBJ2-5; clone size: NA; CDR3 length: 14